This T cell receptor beta chain was sequenced during a study of cytomegalovirus exposure and HLA in healthy donors. PCR employed 60 Vbeta and 13 Jbeta primers. The table came from immunoSEQ multiplex PCR; TCRdb's copy has only in-frame clones and leaves some out. The sample records 85,000 to 100,000 clones, 65% to 80% being singletons. General study points: Roughly uniform depth of sequencing across donors was assumed in presence/absence analyses. Among CMV-associated TCR beta chains, most appeared HLA-restricted in a later analysis. The investigators catalogued 150 to 200 TCR beta chains as cytomegalovirus-associated.

Trimming removed 2 bases at V and 5 bases at J, with 21 bases between. Germline V gene lookup returns CDR1 SGHVS and CDR2 FQNEAQ. This CDR3 is built from 17 residues. Among the donors, all were healthy bone marrow donors. This clone was detected a few times. What it binds is not known. Sequencing was performed on PBMCs. This rearrangement joins TRBV7-8 to TRBJ1-2, with D unclear. The TCR originated in a human donor in good health. For the CDR3, the DNA is TGTGCCAGCAGCTTAATTCGTAGGGCACCTGGAGGGTATGGCTACACCTTC. Protein product: CASSLIRRAPGGYGYTF.